A selection of T cell receptor beta chains follows, all from one sample in a study of blood T cell repertoires in COVID-19. Only in-frame clones appear in the TCRdb table, and some are missing; sequencing was by immunoSEQ multiplex PCR. This table holds hundreds of thousands of clones, under 85% found once. The sequencing input was peripheral blood. The receptors shown here come from a woman between 40 and 55 years old with active or convalescent COVID-19. Both conserved end residues are part of each CDR3. D genes are given only for firm matches. Size values are once, few and many counts, or a class for expanded clones, and some rows have none.

.,TRBV29-1,TRBJ1-1,TRBD1,CSVAGDSLFTEAFF,TGCAGCGTTGCGGGGGACAGCCTCTTTACTGAAGCTTTCTTT
few,TRBV9,TRBJ2-1,TRBD2,CASSVEGGTYNEQFF,TGTGCCAGCAGCGTAGAGGGAGGGACCTACAATGAGCAGTTCTTC
.,TRBV28,TRBJ1-2,.,CASSDMPNYGYTF,TGTGCCAGCAGCGACATGCCTAACTATGGCTACACCTTC
.,TRBV5-1,TRBJ1-2,.,CASSPTSTGDYGYTF,TGCGCCAGCAGCCCGACCTCGACAGGTGACTATGGCTACACCTTC
.,TRBV19,TRBJ2-5,TRBD1,CASSPGTGEGETQYF,TGTGCCAGTTCGCCGGGGACAGGGGAAGGGGAGACCCAGTACTTC
.,TRBV12-3/TRBV12-4,TRBJ2-5,.,CASTGTSETQYF,TGTGCCAGCACCGGGACATCGGAGACCCAGTACTTC
few,TRBV28,TRBJ1-2,.,CASSRTVYGYTF,TGTGCCAGCAGTAGGACAGTCTATGGCTACACCTTC
.,TRBV5-8,TRBJ1-6,.,CASSLVQGFNSPLHF,TGTGCCAGCAGCTTGGTTCAGGGCTTCAACTCACCCCTCCACTTT
.,TRBV5-5,TRBJ2-1,TRBD2,CASSSAGGPVNEQFF,TGTGCCAGCAGCTCTGCGGGGGGGCCAGTCAATGAGCAGTTCTTC
.,TRBV27,TRBJ2-3,TRBD2,CASRPGLAYTDTQYF,TGTGCCAGCAGGCCGGGACTAGCCTACACAGATACGCAGTATTTT
.,TRBV5-4,TRBJ1-2,.,CASSLGRVSKVGYTF,TGTGCCAGCAGCTTGGGCCGGGTTAGCAAAGTTGGCTACACCTTC
.,TRBV11-2,TRBJ2-7,.,CASSPDSYYEQYF,TGTGCCAGCAGCCCAGACAGTTACTACGAGCAGTACTTC
many,TRBV5-4,TRBJ1-1,TRBD1,CASSLGDRNTEAFF,TGTGCCAGCAGCTTGGGGGACAGGAACACTGAAGCTTTCTTT
.,TRBV12-5,TRBJ1-5,TRBD1,CASGQQGALQPQHF,TGTGCTAGTGGTCAACAGGGGGCGTTGCAGCCCCAGCATTTT
.,TRBV4-2,TRBJ2-2,.,CASSQAVTTGGTGELFF,TGTGCCAGCAGCCAAGCGGTAACGACAGGAGGTACCGGGGAGCTGTTTTTT
.,TRBV5-5,TRBJ2-7,TRBD2,CASSLKAGGISYEQYF,TGTGCCAGCAGCTTAAAAGCGGGGGGGATCTCCTACGAGCAGTACTTC
once,TRBV7-3,TRBJ2-6,TRBD1,CASSLDRGTSGANVLTF,TGTGCCAGCAGCTTAGACAGGGGAACCTCTGGGGCCAACGTCCTGACTTTC
.,TRBV15,TRBJ2-5,TRBD2,CATSRDKGLAVLKQETQYF,TGTGCCACCAGCAGAGATAAGGGACTAGCGGTGCTCAAGCAAGAGACCCAGTACTTC
.,TRBV5-5,TRBJ1-1,.,CASSLTGLDTEAFF,TGTGCCAGCAGCTTGACCGGGTTGGACACTGAAGCTTTCTTT
.,TRBV5-1,TRBJ2-3,TRBD2,CASSLSGGASNTQYF,TGCGCCAGCAGCCTAAGCGGGGGGGCATCAAATACGCAGTATTTT
.,TRBV5-4,TRBJ2-2,.,CASSPDRTNTGELFF,TGTGCCAGCAGCCCGGACAGAACGAACACCGGGGAGCTGTTTTTT
.,TRBV4-1,TRBJ1-2,TRBD1,CASSPGTDYYGYTF,TGCGCCAGCAGCCCGGGGACAGATTACTATGGCTACACCTTC
.,TRBV6-1,TRBJ2-7,.,CASSEVSGRSDEQYF,TGTGCCAGCAGTGAAGTAAGCGGGCGGTCAGACGAGCAGTACTTC
once,TRBV4-2,TRBJ2-1,TRBD1,CASSLRTGSSYNEQFF,TGTGCCAGCAGCCTCCGGACAGGGAGCTCCTACAATGAGCAGTTCTTC
.,TRBV4-1,TRBJ1-2,.,CASSQESGANYGYTF,TGCGCCAGCAGCCAAGAGTCAGGGGCTAACTATGGCTACACCTTC
few,TRBV18,TRBJ1-6,TRBD1,CASSQGTGTNSPLHF,TGTGCCAGCTCACAGGGGACAGGAACTAATTCACCCCTCCACTTT
.,TRBV6-5,TRBJ1-5,.,CASSKSGIGNQPQHF,TGTGCCAGCAGTAAATCAGGGATCGGTAATCAGCCCCAGCATTTT
.,TRBV12-3/TRBV12-4,TRBJ2-7,TRBD1,CASSFRGSDEQYF,TGTGCCAGCAGTTTCAGGGGGAGCGACGAGCAGTACTTC
.,TRBV5-6,TRBJ1-3,.,CASSLAVSRGSGNTIYF,TGTGCCAGCAGCTTGGCCGTTTCTAGGGGAAGCGGAAACACCATATATTTT
.,TRBV5-6,TRBJ2-3,.,CASSWSVGTDTQYF,TGTGCCAGCAGCTGGAGTGTGGGCACAGATACGCAGTATTTT
.,TRBV7-6,TRBJ2-6,.,CASSLGSGTGANVLTF,TGTGCCAGCAGCTTAGGGTCGGGAACTGGGGCCAACGTCCTGACTTTC
.,TRBV18,TRBJ2-3,TRBD2,CASSLGLATDTQYF,TGTGCCAGCTCTCTCGGACTAGCGACAGATACGCAGTATTTT
.,TRBV7-7,TRBJ1-2,TRBD1,CASSLEIGRGLENYGYTF,TGTGCTAGCAGCTTAGAGATTGGCAGGGGGCTGGAGAACTATGGCTACACCTTC
.,TRBV11-2,TRBJ2-2,TRBD1,CASSLLGQGTGELFF,TGTGCCAGCAGCTTATTGGGACAGGGGACCGGGGAGCTGTTTTTT
.,TRBV3-1/TRBV3-2,TRBJ1-1,.,CASSQDEGLAFF,TGTGCCAGCAGCCAAGATGAGGGTCTCGCTTTCTTT